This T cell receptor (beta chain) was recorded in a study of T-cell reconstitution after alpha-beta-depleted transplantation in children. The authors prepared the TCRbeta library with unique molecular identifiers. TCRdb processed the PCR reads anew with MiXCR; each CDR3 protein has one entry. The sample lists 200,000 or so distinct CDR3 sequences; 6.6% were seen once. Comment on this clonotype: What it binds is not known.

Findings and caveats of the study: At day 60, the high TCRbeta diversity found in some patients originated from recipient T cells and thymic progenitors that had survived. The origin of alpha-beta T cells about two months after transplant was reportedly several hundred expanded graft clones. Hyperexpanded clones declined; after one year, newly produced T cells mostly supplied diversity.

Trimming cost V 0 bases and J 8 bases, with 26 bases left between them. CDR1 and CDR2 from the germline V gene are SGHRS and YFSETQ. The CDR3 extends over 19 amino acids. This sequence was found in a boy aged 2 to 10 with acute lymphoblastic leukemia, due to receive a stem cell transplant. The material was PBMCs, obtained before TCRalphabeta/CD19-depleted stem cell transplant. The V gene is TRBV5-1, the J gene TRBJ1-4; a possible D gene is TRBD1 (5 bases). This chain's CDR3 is CASSLAVGGVLSHDEKLFF. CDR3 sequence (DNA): TGCGCCAGCAGCTTGGCCGTGGGGGGTGTCCTTTCGCACGACGAAAAACTGTTTTTT.